Detailed here is one T cell receptor (beta chain). This entry comes from a study of Ad26.COV2.S vaccination and SARS-CoV-2 variants. Here immunoSEQ multiplex PCR was the method, and the copy in TCRdb shows in-frame clones only, minus some. The profile shows 300,000 to 350,000 clones, approximately 87% of them singletons. Treatment: some 19 received Ad26.COV2.S at low or high dose, single or two shots; 5 received placebo; per-sample allocation not given. Sampling took place 63 days after the first vaccine or placebo injection. The TCR sequence derives from a person aged 18-60 years who received the Ad26.COV2.S COVID-19 vaccine or a placebo. The source was peripheral blood, collected in a trial of Ad26.COV2.S vaccine versus placebo.

CDR3 sequence (DNA): TGTGCCAGCAGCCAACCCGGGACTAGCGGGAGATATGAGCAGTTCTTC. Its translation: CASSQPGTSGRYEQFF. The chain joins TRBV3-1 (or the pseudogene TRBV3-2) to TRBJ2-1; TRBD2 agrees at 14 bases. This CDR3 has 16 amino acids. Germline V gene lookup returns CDR1 LGHDT and CDR2 YNNKEL (reference sequence). Germline trimming cut 2 bases from V and 8 bases from J; bases unmatched to any gene: 5.